This T cell receptor (beta chain) was sequenced during a study of shared clonotypes between healthy human individuals. Trimming cost V 2 bases and J 7 bases; bases outside gene matches: 6. CDR1 is SEHNR and CDR2 is FQNEAQ in the germline V gene (reference sequence). There are 15 residues in the CDR3. TCRdb's copy holds only in-frame clones and misses some; the assay was immunoSEQ multiplex PCR. The sample contains about 2.4 million clones, approximately 94% of which appear only once. This clone was picked up one time. The V gene is TRBV7-9, the J gene TRBJ1-4; 8 nucleotides align to TRBD1. The sequencing input was naive CD4+ T cells from PBMCs. The subset: CD45RA+ positively selected. The source is a man aged 18 to 30 in good health. Some clones in this sample may be carry-over from other donors' samples. The CDR3 DNA reads TGTGCCAGCAGCTTACAGGGGGCGTTGGGTGAAAAACTGTTTTTT. Translated, it gives CASSLQGALGEKLFF. The entire variable domain, with the rest obtained from reference TRBV7-9 and TRBJ1-4, is as follows: DTGVSQNPRHKITKRGQNVTFRCDPISEHNRLYWYRQTLGQGPEFLTYFQNEAQLEKSRLLSDRFSAERPKGSFSTLEIQRTEQGDSAMYLCASSLQGALGEKLFFGSGTQLSVL.